This T cell receptor (beta chain) came from a study of cytomegalovirus exposure and HLA in healthy donors. Remarks on this clone: Its antigen is currently unknown.

Trimming stripped 7 bases from V and 4 bases from J, with 13 bases between. Per germline, CDR1 SNHLY and CDR2 FYNNEI. The CDR3 contains 13 residues. Notes on the study in general: Cytomegalovirus association was listed for approximately 160 TCR beta chains.

PCR amplification relied on 60 Vbeta primers (plus 13 Jbeta primers). Some clones are missing from TCRdb's copy, which holds only in-frame ones; the method was immunoSEQ multiplex PCR. The sample has tens of thousands of clones; more than 65% are singletons. The V and J genes are TRBV2 and TRBJ1-2; TRBD1 is a possible D gene (6 bases). Sequences were obtained from PBMCs. The clonotype originates from a woman aged 50 to 65 in good health and CMV-seronegative. Written as DNA, the CDR3 is TGTGCCAGCACCGGAGACAGGAGCTATGGCTACACCTTC. Translation: CASTGDRSYGYTF.